The 5 T cell receptor beta chains below all came from one sample that was sequenced in a study of identical twins. TCRdb called the 5' RACE reads again in MiXCR, with one record for every CDR3 protein. This sample has about 700,000 distinct CDR3 sequences, with approximately 9% found just once. The sample also formed part of further work on yellow fever vaccine responses in identical twins.

The sample consisted of PBMCs. Source of these receptors: a woman aged 18-29 years in good health.

The gene calls are TRBV6-5 and TRBJ2-5; TRBD1 matches at 9 bases. Germline V gene data show CDR1 as MNHEY and CDR2 as SVGAGI. V shed 4 bases and J 6 bases; nucleotides not matched to a gene: 6. The CDR3 contains 14 residues. CDR3: CASSSTGGAKTQYF. CDR3 DNA: TGTGCCAGCAGTTCCACAGGGGGCGCGAAGACCCAGTACTTC.

This clonotype was detected ten times or more. The CDR3 DNA reads as TGTGCCAGCAGCTTAGGTCGGTTATCCTCTGGAAACACCATATATTTT. The encoded protein is CASSLGRLSSGNTIYF. The chain links TRBV7-2 to TRBJ1-3, with D unresolved. The CDR3 covers 16 residues. The V end lost 1 base, the J end lost 0 bases, and 10 bases lay between the germline ends. The germline V gene has CDR1 SGHTA and CDR2 FQGNSA.

There are a few counts of this clonotype. Here the CDR3 reads CSAIYRTPYGYTF. Written as DNA, the CDR3 is TGCAGTGCTATCTACAGGACGCCCTATGGCTACACCTTC. This chain joins TRBV20-1 and TRBJ1-2; tentative D call: TRBD1 (5 bases). Germline CDR1 is DFQATT and CDR2 is SNEGSKA (reference sequence). V shed 4 bases and J shed 4 bases, with 13 bases lying between them. The CDR3 is 13 residues long.

This clonotype has a handful of counts. The CDR3 sequence: CASSQDRALAYNEQFF. The CDR3 nucleotides read TGCGCCAGCAGCCAAGATCGGGCCCTAGCATACAATGAGCAGTTCTTC. The chain employs TRBV4-1 and TRBJ2-1, with D perhaps matching TRBD2 (5 bases). CDR1 is MGHRA and CDR2 is YSYEKL in the germline V gene. Trimming removed 0 bases at V and 4 bases at J, with 13 bases between. This CDR3 comprises 16 residues.

This clonotype was seen a few times. The chain has TRBV20-1 and TRBJ2-5, with 7 bases matching TRBD2. CDR1 and CDR2 from the germline V gene are DFQATT and SNEGSKA (reference sequence). This CDR3 is 14 amino acids long. With V trimmed by 6 bases and J by 4 bases, 11 bases remained unmatched. CDR3 residues: CSARPPGGRETQYF. The DNA of the CDR3 is TGCAGTGCAAGACCCCCGGGGGGTCGAGAGACCCAGTACTTC.